The T cell receptor (beta chain) under discussion was sequenced for a study of OX40 agonist ivuxolimab in advanced cancers. Germline CDR1 and CDR2: SGHVS and FNYEAQ. This CDR3 is 15 amino acids long. V lost 6 bases and J lost 3; bases outside the gene matches: 6. Using immunoSEQ multiplex PCR, the repertoire was profiled, and TCRdb retains in-frame clones only, with some absent. The sample comprises about 58,000 clones, more than 70% of which are singletons, and roughly 1% rests with the top ten. The starting material was CD4+ or CD8+ T cells sorted from blood, obtained in a trial of the OX40 agonist ivuxolimab. The genes are TRBV7-6 and TRBJ2-2; 8 bases agree with TRBD1. The receptor comes from an adult with an advanced solid tumor such as melanoma, head and neck, liver or kidney cancer. The CDR3 DNA reads as TGTGCCAGCAGTTCGGCAGGGGGCCACACCGGGGAGCTGTTTTTT. Protein product: CASSSAGGHTGELFF.